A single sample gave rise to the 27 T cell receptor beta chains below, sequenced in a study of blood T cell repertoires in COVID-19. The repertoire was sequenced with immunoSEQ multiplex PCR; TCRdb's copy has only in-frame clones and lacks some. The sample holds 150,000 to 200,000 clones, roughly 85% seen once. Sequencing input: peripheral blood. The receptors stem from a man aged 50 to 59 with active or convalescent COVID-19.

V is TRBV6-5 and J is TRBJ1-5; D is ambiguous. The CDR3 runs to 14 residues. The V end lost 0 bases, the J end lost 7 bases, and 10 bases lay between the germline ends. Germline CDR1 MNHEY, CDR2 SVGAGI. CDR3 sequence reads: CASSYSRVSQPQHF. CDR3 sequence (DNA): TGTGCCAGCAGTTACTCGAGGGTGAGCCAGCCCCAGCATTTT.

CDR3 DNA sequence: TGTGCCAGTAGTAATCGGGTTTCTGGTAATTCACCCCTCCACTTT. This sequence encodes CASSNRVSGNSPLHF. The J gene is TRBJ1-6, the V gene TRBV19, with no clear D. This CDR3 has 15 amino acids. V was shortened by 4 bases and J by 6 bases, with 13 bases between the two germline ends. CDR1 and CDR2 (germline): LNHDA, SQIVND (reference sequence).

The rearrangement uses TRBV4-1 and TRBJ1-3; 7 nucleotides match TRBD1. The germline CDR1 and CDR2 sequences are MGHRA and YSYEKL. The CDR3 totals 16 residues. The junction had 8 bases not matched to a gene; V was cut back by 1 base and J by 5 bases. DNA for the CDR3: TGCGCCAGCAGCCAAGGCCCGACAGGGAGGAGAAACACCATATATTTT. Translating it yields CASSQGPTGRRNTIYF.

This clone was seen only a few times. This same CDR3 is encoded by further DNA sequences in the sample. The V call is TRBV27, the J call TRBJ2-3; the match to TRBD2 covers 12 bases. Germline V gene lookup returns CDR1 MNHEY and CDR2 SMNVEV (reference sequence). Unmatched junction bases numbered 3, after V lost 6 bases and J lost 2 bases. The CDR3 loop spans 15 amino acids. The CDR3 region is CASSRLAGDTDTQYF. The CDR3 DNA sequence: TGTGCCAGCAGCAGACTAGCGGGAGACACAGATACGCAGTATTTT.

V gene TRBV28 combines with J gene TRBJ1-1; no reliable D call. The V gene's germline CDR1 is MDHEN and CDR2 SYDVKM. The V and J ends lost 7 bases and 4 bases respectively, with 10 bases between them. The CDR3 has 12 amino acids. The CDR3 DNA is TGTGCCAGCAATGAGGAGTCCACTGAAGCTTTCTTT. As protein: CASNEESTEAFF.

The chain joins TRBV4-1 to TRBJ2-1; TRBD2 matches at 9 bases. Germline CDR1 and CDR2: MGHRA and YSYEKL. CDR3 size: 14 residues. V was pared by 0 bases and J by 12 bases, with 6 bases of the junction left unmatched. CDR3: CASSQEGLAGGQFF. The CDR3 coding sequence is TGCGCCAGCAGCCAAGAGGGACTAGCAGGAGGGCAGTTCTTC.

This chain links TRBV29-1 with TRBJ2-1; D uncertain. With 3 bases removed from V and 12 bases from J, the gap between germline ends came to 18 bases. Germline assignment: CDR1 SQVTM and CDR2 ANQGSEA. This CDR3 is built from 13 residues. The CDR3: CSVDSPKHKWQFF. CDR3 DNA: TGCAGCGTTGACTCTCCCAAGCATAAGTGGCAGTTCTTC.

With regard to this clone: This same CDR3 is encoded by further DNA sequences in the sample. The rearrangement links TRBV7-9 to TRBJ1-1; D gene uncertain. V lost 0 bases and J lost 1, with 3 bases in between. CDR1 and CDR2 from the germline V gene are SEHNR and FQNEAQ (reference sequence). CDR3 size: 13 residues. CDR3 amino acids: CASSLARNTEAFF. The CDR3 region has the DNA TGTGCCAGCAGCTTAGCCAGGAACACTGAAGCTTTCTTT.

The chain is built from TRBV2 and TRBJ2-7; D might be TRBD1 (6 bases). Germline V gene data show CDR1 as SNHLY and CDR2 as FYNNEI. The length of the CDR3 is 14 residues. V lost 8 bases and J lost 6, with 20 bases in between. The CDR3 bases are TGTGCCAGCGTCCGGACAGCGTCTTCTAGCGAGCAGTACTTC. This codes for CASVRTASSSEQYF.

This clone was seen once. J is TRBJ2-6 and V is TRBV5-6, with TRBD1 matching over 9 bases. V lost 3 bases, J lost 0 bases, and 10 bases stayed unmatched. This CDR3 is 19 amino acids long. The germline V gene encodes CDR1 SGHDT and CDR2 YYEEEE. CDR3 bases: TGTGCCAGCAGCTCCGCACCGGGACAGGGCCTCTCTGGGGCCAACGTCCTGACTTTC. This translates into CASSSAPGQGLSGANVLTF.

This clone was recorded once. The CDR3 DNA is TGTGCCAGCAGGGGGACAGGGGGCGGCAATCAGCCCCAGCATTTT. It codes for CASRGTGGGNQPQHF. This chain links TRBV6-6 with TRBJ1-5; 12 nucleotides match TRBD1. Germline trimming cut 6 bases from V and 2 bases from J; bases unmatched to any gene: 2. Germline CDR1 is MNHNY and CDR2 is SVGAGI (reference sequence). The CDR3 has 15 amino acids.

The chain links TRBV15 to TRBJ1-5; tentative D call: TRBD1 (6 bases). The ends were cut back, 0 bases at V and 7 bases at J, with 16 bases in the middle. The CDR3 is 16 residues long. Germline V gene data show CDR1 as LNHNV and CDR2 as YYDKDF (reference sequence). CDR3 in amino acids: CATSRDMGQGNQPQHF. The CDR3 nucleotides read TGTGCCACCAGCAGAGATATGGGGCAGGGGAACCAGCCCCAGCATTTT. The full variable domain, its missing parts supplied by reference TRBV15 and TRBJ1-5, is DAMVIQNPRYQVTQFGKPVTLSCSQTLNHNVMYWYQQKSSQAPKLLFHYYDKDFNNEADTPDNFQSRRPNTSFCFLDIRSPGLGDTAMYLCATSRDMGQGNQPQHFGDGTRLSIL.

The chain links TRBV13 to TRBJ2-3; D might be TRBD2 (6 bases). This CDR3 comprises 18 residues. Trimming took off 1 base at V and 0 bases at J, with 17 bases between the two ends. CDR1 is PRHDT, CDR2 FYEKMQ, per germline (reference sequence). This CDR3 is CASSLASSGHYSTDTQYF. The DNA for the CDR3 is TGTGCCAGCAGCTTAGCGAGTAGCGGCCATTATAGCACAGATACGCAGTATTTT.

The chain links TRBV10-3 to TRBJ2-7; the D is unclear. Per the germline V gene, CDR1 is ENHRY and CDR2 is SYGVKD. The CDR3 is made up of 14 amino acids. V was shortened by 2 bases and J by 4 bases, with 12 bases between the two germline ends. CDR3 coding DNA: TGTGCCATCAGTGAGCGGGTCGCAGAGTACGAGCAGTACTTC. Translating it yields CAISERVAEYEQYF.

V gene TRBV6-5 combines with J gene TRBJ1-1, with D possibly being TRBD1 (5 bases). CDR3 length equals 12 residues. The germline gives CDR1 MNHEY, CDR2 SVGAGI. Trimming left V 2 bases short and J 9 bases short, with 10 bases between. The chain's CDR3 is CASSYGPGKAFF. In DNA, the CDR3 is TGTGCCAGCAGTTACGGGCCAGGGAAAGCTTTCTTT.

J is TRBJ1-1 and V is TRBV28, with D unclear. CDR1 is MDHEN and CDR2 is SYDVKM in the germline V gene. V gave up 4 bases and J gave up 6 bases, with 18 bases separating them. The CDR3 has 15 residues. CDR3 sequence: CASSSVGALDSEAFF. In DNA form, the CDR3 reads TGTGCCAGCAGTTCTGTGGGTGCCCTGGACTCTGAAGCTTTCTTT.

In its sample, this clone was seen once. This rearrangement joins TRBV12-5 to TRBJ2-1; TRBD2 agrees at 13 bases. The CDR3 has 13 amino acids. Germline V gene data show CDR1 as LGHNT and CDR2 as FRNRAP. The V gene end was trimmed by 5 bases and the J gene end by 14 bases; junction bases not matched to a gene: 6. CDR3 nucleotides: TGTGCTAGTGGTGGGACTAGCGGGGATATAGAGTTCTTC. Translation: CASGGTSGDIEFF.

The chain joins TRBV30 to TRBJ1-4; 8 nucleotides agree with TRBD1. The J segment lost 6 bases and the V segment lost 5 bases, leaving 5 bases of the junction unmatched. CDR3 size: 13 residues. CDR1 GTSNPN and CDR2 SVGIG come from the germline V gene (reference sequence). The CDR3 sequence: CAWGAGGYEKLFF. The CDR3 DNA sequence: TGTGCCTGGGGAGCAGGGGGCTATGAAAAACTGTTTTTT.

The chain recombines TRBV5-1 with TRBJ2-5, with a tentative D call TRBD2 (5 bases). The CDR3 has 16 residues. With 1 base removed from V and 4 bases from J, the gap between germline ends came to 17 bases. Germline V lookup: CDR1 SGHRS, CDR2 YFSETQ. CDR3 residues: CASSLREGGSRETQYF. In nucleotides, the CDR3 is TGCGCCAGCAGCTTGAGGGAAGGAGGATCGCGAGAGACCCAGTACTTC.

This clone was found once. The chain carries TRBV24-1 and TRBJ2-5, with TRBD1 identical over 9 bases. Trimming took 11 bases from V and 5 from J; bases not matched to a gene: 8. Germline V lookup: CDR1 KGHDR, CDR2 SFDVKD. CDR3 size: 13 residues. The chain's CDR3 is CAISDRGSETQYF. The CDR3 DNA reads TGTGCCATCTCCGACAGGGGGTCCGAGACCCAGTACTTC.

The CDR3 loop reads CASSSLALSGELFF. The CDR3 DNA sequence: TGTGCCAGTAGCTCTCTAGCCCTAAGCGGGGAGCTGTTTTTT. V usage is TRBV19 and J usage is TRBJ2-2, with D tentatively TRBD2 (5 bases). This CDR3 is 14 amino acids long. V lost 6 bases to trimming and J lost 7 bases, with 15 bases between them. The germline CDR1 and CDR2 sequences are LNHDA and SQIVND (reference sequence). Variable domain in full (rest from reference TRBV19 and TRBJ2-2): DGGITQSPKYLFRKEGQNVTLSCEQNLNHDAMYWYRQDPGQGLRLIYYSQIVNDFQKGDIAEGYSVSREKKESFPLTVTSAQKNPTAFYLCASSSLALSGELFFGEGSRLTVL.

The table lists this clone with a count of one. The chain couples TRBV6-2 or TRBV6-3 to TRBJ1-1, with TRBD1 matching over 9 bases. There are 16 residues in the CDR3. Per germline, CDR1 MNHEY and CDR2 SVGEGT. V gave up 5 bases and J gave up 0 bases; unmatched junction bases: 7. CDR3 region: CASSIGQGTVNTEAFF. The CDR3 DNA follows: TGTGCCAGCAGTATCGGACAGGGGACTGTGAACACTGAAGCTTTCTTT.

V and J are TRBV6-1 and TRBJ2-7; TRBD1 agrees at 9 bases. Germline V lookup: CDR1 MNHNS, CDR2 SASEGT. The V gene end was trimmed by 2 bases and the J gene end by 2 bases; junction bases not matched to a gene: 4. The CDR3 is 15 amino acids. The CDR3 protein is CASSELWTGAYEQYF. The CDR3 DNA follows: TGTGCCAGCAGTGAATTGTGGACAGGGGCCTACGAGCAGTACTTC.

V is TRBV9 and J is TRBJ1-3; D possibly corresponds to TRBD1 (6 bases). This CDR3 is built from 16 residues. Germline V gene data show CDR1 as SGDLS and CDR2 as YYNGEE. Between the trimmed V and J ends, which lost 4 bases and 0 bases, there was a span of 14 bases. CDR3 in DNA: TGTGCCAGCAGCTCCCAACTACAGGGCTCTGGAAACACCATATATTTT. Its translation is CASSSQLQGSGNTIYF. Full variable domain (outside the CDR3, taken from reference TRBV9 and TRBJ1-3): DSGVTQTPKHLITATGQRVTLRCSPRSGDLSVYWYQQSLDQGLQFLIQYYNGEERAKGNILERFSAQQFPDLHSELNLSSLELGDSALYFCASSSQLQGSGNTIYFGEGSWLTVV.

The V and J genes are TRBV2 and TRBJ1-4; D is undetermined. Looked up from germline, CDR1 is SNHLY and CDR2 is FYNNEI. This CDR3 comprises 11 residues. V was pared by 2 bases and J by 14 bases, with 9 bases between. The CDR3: CASSEQVRLFF. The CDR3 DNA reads TGTGCCAGCAGTGAACAGGTCAGGCTGTTTTTT.

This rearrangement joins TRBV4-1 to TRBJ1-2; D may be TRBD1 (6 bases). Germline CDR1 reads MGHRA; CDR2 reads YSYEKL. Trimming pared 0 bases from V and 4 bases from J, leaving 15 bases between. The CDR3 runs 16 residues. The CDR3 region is CASSQDWVTGSYGYTF. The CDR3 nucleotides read TGCGCCAGCAGCCAAGATTGGGTTACAGGGAGCTATGGCTACACCTTC.

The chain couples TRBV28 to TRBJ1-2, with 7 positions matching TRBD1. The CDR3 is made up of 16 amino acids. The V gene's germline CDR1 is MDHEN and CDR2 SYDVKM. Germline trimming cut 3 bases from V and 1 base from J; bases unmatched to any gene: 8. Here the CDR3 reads CASSFSEGTDNYGYTF. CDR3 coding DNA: TGTGCCAGCAGTTTTAGCGAGGGGACAGATAACTATGGCTACACCTTC.